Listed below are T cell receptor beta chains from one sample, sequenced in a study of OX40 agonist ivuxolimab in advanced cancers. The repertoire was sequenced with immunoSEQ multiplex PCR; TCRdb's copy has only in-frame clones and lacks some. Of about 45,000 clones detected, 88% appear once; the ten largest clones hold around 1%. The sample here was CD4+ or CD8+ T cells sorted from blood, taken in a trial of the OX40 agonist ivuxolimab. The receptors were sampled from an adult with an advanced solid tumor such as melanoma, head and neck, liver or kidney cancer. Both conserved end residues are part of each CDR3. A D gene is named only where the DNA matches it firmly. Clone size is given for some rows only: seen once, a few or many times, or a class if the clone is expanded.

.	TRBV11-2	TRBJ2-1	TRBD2	TGTGCCAGCAGCGTCACTAGCGGGAGGGCTACCAAGGAGTTCTTC	CASSVTSGRATKEFF
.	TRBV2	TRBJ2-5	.	TGTGCCAGCAGTCTAACTCGTAAAGAGACCCAGTACTTC	CASSLTRKETQYF
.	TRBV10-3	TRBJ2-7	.	TGTGCCATCAGTGAGTCGGGGATCTCCTACGAGCAGTACTTC	CAISESGISYEQYF
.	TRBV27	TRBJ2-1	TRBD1	TGTGCCAGCAGTTTCTGGGGACAGGGGCTCAGTAAGCAGTTCTTC	CASSFWGQGLSKQFF
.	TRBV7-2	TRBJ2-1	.	TGTGCCAGCAGCTTATCACGGAACAATGAGCAGTTCTTC	CASSLSRNNEQFF
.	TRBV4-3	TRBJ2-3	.	TGCGCCAGCAGCCGCGGCATAGGGGGGGGCACAGATACGCAGTATTTT	CASSRGIGGGTDTQYF
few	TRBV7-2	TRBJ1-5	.	TGTGCCAGCAGCCAACGCAATCAGCCCCAGCATTTT	CASSQRNQPQHF
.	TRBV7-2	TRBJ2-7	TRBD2	TGTGCCAGCAGCTCGGAGCGGGAGGGGTACGAGCAGTACTTC	CASSSEREGYEQYF
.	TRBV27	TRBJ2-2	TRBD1	TGTGCCAGCAGTTTATCTGGTTCGGCAGGGGGCATCGGGGAGCTGTTTTTT	CASSLSGSAGGIGELFF
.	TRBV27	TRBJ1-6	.	TGTGCCAGCAGTCCCACCCCCCCTTCACCCCTCCACTTT	CASSPTPPSPLHF
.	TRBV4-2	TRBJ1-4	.	TGTGCCAGCAGCCAAGCGACAGGAGGGGGAGAAAAACTGTTTTTT	CASSQATGGGEKLFF
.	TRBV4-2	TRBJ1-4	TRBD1	TGTGCCAGCAGCCAGACAGGGGCCGCCATGGAAAAACTGTTTTTT	CASSQTGAAMEKLFF
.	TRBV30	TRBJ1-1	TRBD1	TGTGCCTGGAGTGTTGGACAGGGAACTGAAGCTTTCTTT	CAWSVGQGTEAFF
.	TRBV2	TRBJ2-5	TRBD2	TGTGCCAGCCGCGCTCTGGTGGGAGGGGTCGGGACCCAGTACTTC	CASRALVGGVGTQYF
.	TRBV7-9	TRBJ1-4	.	TGTGCCAGCAGCTCAACGGGAACACCGGGGGAAAAACTGTTTTTT	CASSSTGTPGEKLFF
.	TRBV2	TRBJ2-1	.	TGTGCCAGCCCTAGCGGCCCCCCGGGACACAGACAGTTCTTC	CASPSGPPGHRQFF
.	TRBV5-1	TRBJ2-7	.	TGCGCCAGCAGCTTGTATCCGGGGGACGGAACAAGCTCCTACGAGCAGTACTTC	CASSLYPGDGTSSYEQYF
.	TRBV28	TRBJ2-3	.	TGTGCCAGCAGTTTAAGCCCCCTAAATACGCAGTATTTT	CASSLSPLNTQYF
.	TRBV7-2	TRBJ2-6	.	TGTGCCAGCAGCTTAGCGAGACCCTCTGGGGCCAACGTCCTGACTTTC	CASSLARPSGANVLTF